A single sample is the source of the 26 T cell receptor beta chains below, sequenced in a study of T-cell memory formation after mild COVID-19. MiXCR was run by TCRdb on the 5' RACE reads, yielding one entry per CDR3 protein. The data contain around 300,000 distinct CDR3 sequences, 8.2% of them seen just once; the ten biggest clones take up 20% to 25%. Material: PBMCs or a T cell subset sorted from them (not recorded which). The receptors originated from a man between 18 and 35 years old who had mild COVID-19 (a few samples of this study predate the infection). Cell type and time point are not known.

This clonotype was seen a few times. This sequence joins TRBV27 and TRBJ2-3; TRBD1 or TRBD2 may be the D gene (6 bases each). Trimming removed 10 bases at V and 1 base at J, with 15 bases between. CDR1 is MNHEY, CDR2 SMNVEV, per germline (reference sequence). This CDR3 is 14 amino acids long. CDR3 sequence: CAIGGLVGTDTQYF. CDR3 nucleotides: TGTGCCATCGGGGGCCTCGTGGGCACAGATACGCAGTATTTT.

This clonotype was counted at least ten times. In nucleotides, the CDR3 is TGTGCCAGCAGTCCTCGACAGGGTCTGAACACTGAAGCTTTCTTT. Translating it yields CASSPRQGLNTEAFF. The chain couples TRBV12-3 or TRBV12-4 to TRBJ1-1; TRBD1 agrees at 7 bases. Trimming took 5 bases from V and 0 from J; bases not matched to a gene: 6. The CDR3 spans 15 residues.

This chain connects TRBV3-1 to TRBJ2-3; 14 nucleotides match TRBD2. CDR1 and CDR2 from the germline V gene are LGHDT and YNNKEL (reference sequence). The CDR3 totals 16 residues. After removal of 4 bases from V and 5 bases from J, the junction contained 5 bases not matched to a gene. The CDR3 is CASSRLAGGPGDTQYF. DNA of the CDR3: TGTGCCAGCAGCCGACTAGCGGGGGGGCCTGGAGATACGCAGTATTTT.

This clonotype has more than one count but fewer than ten. This chain uses TRBV9 with TRBJ2-2; D might be TRBD2 (6 bases). Germline V CDR1 and CDR2: SGDLS, YYNGEE. The V end was cut by 4 bases, the J end by 0 bases, with 13 bases between. This CDR3 contains 16 residues. In nucleotides, the CDR3 is TGTGCCAGCAGCCTTAGGAGACTAGCGAACACCGGGGAGCTGTTTTTT. Translation gives CASSLRRLANTGELFF. Variable domain in full (rest from reference TRBV9 and TRBJ2-2): DSGVTQTPKHLITATGQRVTLRCSPRSGDLSVYWYQQSLDQGLQFLIQYYNGEERAKGNILERFSAQQFPDLHSELNLSSLELGDSALYFCASSLRRLANTGELFFGEGSRLTVL.

This clonotype has ten or more counts. The rearrangement uses TRBV5-5 and TRBJ1-1; maybe TRBD1 (5 bases). Germline CDR1 and CDR2: SGHKS and YYEKEE (reference sequence). The CDR3 runs to 14 residues. The V and J ends lost 0 bases and 6 bases respectively, with 12 bases between them. CDR3: CASSLDVLGPEAFF. The CDR3 region has the DNA TGTGCCAGCAGCTTGGACGTTCTGGGGCCTGAAGCTTTCTTT. Full variable domain (rest looked up from reference TRBV5-5 and TRBJ1-1): DAGVTQSPTHLIKTRGQQVTLRCSPISGHKSVSWYQQVLGQGPQFIFQYYEKEERGRGNFPDRFSARQFPNYSSELNVNALLLGDSALYLCASSLDVLGPEAFFGQGTRLTVV.

This clonotype was found a few times. V is TRBV2 and J is TRBJ2-5; D is possibly TRBD1 (6 bases). The CDR3 runs to 15 residues. V dropped 5 bases and J dropped 7 bases, with 20 bases sitting between them. Germline CDR1 reads SNHLY; CDR2 reads FYNNEI. The CDR3 DNA reads as TGTGCCAGCAGTCCCGACAGGCACGGCCCATGGACCCAGTACTTC. As protein: CASSPDRHGPWTQYF.

This clonotype was detected only a few times. This chain connects TRBV5-1 to TRBJ2-1, with 9 bases matching TRBD2. Trimming removed 5 bases from V and 2 bases from J; junction bases left unmatched: 8. The CDR3 contains 16 residues. CDR1 and CDR2 (germline): SGHRS, YFSETQ. The CDR3 DNA is TGCGCCAGCAGTGCGGGGGGGCTTAGCACCTACAATGAGCAGTTCTTC. Translated, it gives CASSAGGLSTYNEQFF.

Many counts were recorded for this clonotype. This chain uses TRBV7-2 with TRBJ2-7; 8 nucleotides agree with TRBD1. V gave up 5 bases and J gave up 5 bases; unmatched junction bases: 5. This CDR3 is 13 amino acids long. Germline V gene lookup returns CDR1 SGHTA and CDR2 FQGNSA. CDR3 nucleotides: TGTGCCAGCAGCCAACAGGGGGACCACGAGCAGTACTTC. This gives the protein CASSQQGDHEQYF.

This chain connects TRBV7-3 to TRBJ1-1; 8 nucleotides agree with TRBD1. Germline V lookup: CDR1 SGHTA, CDR2 FQGTGA. V shed 4 bases, J shed 11 bases, and the junction held 6 bases outside the gene matches. CDR3 size: 12 residues. CDR3 sequence reads: CASSSGGTRAFF. As DNA, the CDR3 is TGTGCCAGCAGCTCAGGGGGCACAAGGGCTTTCTTT. Variable domain in full (rest from reference TRBV7-3 and TRBJ1-1): GAGVSQTPSNKVTEKGKYVELRCDPISGHTALYWYRQSLGQGPEFLIYFQGTGAADDSGLPNDRFFAVRPEGSVSTLKIQRTERGDSAVYLCASSSGGTRAFFGQGTRLTVV.

This clonotype has just a few counts. The rearrangement uses TRBV24-1 and TRBJ2-3, with D possibly being TRBD1 (5 bases). V lost 3 bases, J lost 3 bases, and 12 bases lay in between. The CDR3 consists of 15 residues. Germline V CDR1 and CDR2: KGHDR, SFDVKD. The CDR3 region is CATSDIQGWTDTQYF. The CDR3 coding sequence is TGTGCCACCAGTGATATCCAGGGTTGGACAGATACGCAGTATTTT.

This clonotype was counted a few times. The rearrangement links TRBV7-2 to TRBJ2-7; D remains unclear. CDR3 size: 16 residues. V was clipped by 5 bases and J by 2 bases, with 19 bases between them. Per germline, CDR1 SGHTA and CDR2 FQGNSA. This CDR3 is CASSQAPVQVAYEQYF. As DNA, the CDR3 is TGTGCCAGCAGCCAAGCCCCAGTCCAGGTCGCCTACGAGCAGTACTTC. Using reference TRBV7-2 and TRBJ2-7 for the parts outside the CDR3, the full variable domain is GAGVSQSPSNKVTEKGKDVELRCDPISGHTALYWYRQSLGQGLEFLIYFQGNSAPDKSGLPSDRFSAERTGGSVSTLTIQRTQQEDSAVYLCASSQAPVQVAYEQYFGPGTRLTVT.

The chain recombines TRBV7-6 with TRBJ2-5, with TRBD2 matching over 13 bases. From germline, CDR1 is SGHVS and CDR2 FNYEAQ. The J segment lost 3 bases and the V segment lost 1 base, leaving 2 bases of the junction unmatched. The CDR3 covers 16 residues. CDR3 coding DNA: TGTGCCAGCAGCTTAGGGGGACTAGCGGGGAAAGAGACCCAGTACTTC. The encoded protein is CASSLGGLAGKETQYF.

This clonotype showed up just a few times. The junction shows a germline mismatch at one end, possibly a read error. The V and J genes are TRBV28 and TRBJ2-2; D not certain. Germline V lookup: CDR1 MDHEN, CDR2 SYDVKM. The CDR3 is 16 amino acids. Here the CDR3 reads CASRLSGVGNTGELFF. The CDR3 DNA sequence: TGTGCCAGCCGTTTGAGTGGGGTAGGGAACACCGGGGAGCTGTTTTTT.

This clonotype was detected a few times. The chain links TRBV20-1 to TRBJ2-5; 7 bases align to TRBD2. Per germline, CDR1 DFQATT and CDR2 SNEGSKA (reference sequence). The CDR3 has 15 amino acids. The V gene end was trimmed by 6 bases and the J gene end by 2 bases; junction bases not matched to a gene: 12. The DNA of the CDR3 is TGCAGTGCCTTACTCCCCGCTAGCGGTCAAGAGACCCAGTACTTC. Protein: CSALLPASGQETQYF.

This clonotype was found a few times. This sequence joins TRBV3-1 and TRBJ1-4; 11 positions match TRBD1. Trimming at V came to 4 bases and at J to 6 bases, leaving 7 bases not matched to a gene. This CDR3 has 16 residues. Germline V lookup: CDR1 LGHDT, CDR2 YNNKEL (reference sequence). The CDR3 is CASSPGQGALDEKLFF. The CDR3 DNA sequence: TGTGCCAGCAGCCCCGGACAGGGGGCTTTGGATGAAAAACTGTTTTTT.

This clonotype was seen more than once but under ten times. The chain joins TRBV2 to TRBJ2-5; 9 bases line up with TRBD2. The CDR3 is made up of 13 amino acids. J was trimmed by 4 bases and V by 6 bases; bases with no gene match: 3. Per germline, CDR1 SNHLY and CDR2 FYNNEI. As DNA, the CDR3 is TGTGCCAGCAGAGCGACTAGCGGAGAGACCCAGTACTTC. It is translated as CASRATSGETQYF.

V usage is TRBV4-3 and J usage is TRBJ1-1, with 9 bases fitting TRBD1. CDR1 is LGHNA and CDR2 is YSLEER in the germline V gene. The CDR3 contains 15 residues. The J segment lost 8 bases and the V segment lost 1 base, leaving 8 bases of the junction unmatched. This CDR3 is CASSQVLGQGIEAFF. As DNA, the CDR3 is TGCGCCAGCAGCCAAGTGTTGGGACAGGGAATAGAAGCTTTCTTT.

This clonotype was seen a few times. J is TRBJ1-1 and V is TRBV6-2 or TRBV6-3; perhaps TRBD1 as D (6 bases). The V gene's germline CDR1 is MNHEY and CDR2 SVGEGT. The CDR3 runs 14 residues. The V end was cut by 2 bases, the J end by 1 base, with 8 bases between. The CDR3 spells CASSYGGANTEAFF. DNA for the CDR3: TGTGCCAGCAGTTACGGGGGCGCGAACACTGAAGCTTTCTTT.

This clonotype was seen ten or more times. This rearrangement joins TRBV7-2 to TRBJ2-1, with D perhaps TRBD1 or TRBD2 (6 bases each). V gave up 1 base and J gave up 3 bases, with 10 bases separating them. This CDR3 spans 15 amino acids. Germline CDR1 and CDR2: SGHTA and FQGNSA. The CDR3 loop is CASSLVGGFYNEQFF. The CDR3 region has the DNA TGTGCCAGCAGCTTAGTGGGGGGCTTCTACAATGAGCAGTTCTTC.

This clonotype was seen a handful of times. The V call is TRBV3-1, the J call TRBJ1-2, with D perhaps TRBD1 (6 bases). Germline values: CDR1 LGHDT, CDR2 YNNKEL (reference sequence). The V end lost 4 bases, the J end lost 6 bases, and 12 bases lay between the germline ends. The length of the CDR3 is 13 residues. In DNA form, the CDR3 reads TGTGCCAGCAGCCTACAGGGAGGGGATGGCTACACCTTC. The encoded protein is CASSLQGGDGYTF.

The chain has TRBV20-1 and TRBJ1-6; no clear D. CDR3 length equals 15 residues. Germline V lookup: CDR1 DFQATT, CDR2 SNEGSKA (reference sequence). Trimming cost V 0 bases and J 8 bases, with 14 bases left between them. The CDR3 spells CSARDGRAGYSPLHF. CDR3 coding DNA: TGCAGTGCTAGAGATGGTAGGGCTGGTTATTCACCCCTCCACTTT.

The rearrangement links TRBV4-3 to TRBJ1-2; tentatively, D is TRBD1 (5 bases). This CDR3 region has 17 residues. The germline V and J ends were trimmed by 4 bases and 4 bases, with 22 bases remaining between them. Germline values: CDR1 LGHNA, CDR2 YSLEER. CDR3 protein: CASSPYPGLSNPYGYTF. The CDR3 DNA reads TGCGCCAGCAGCCCTTACCCGGGACTCTCGAATCCCTATGGCTACACCTTC.

The rearrangement joins TRBV7-9 to TRBJ2-3; TRBD2 agrees at 7 bases. CDR3 size: 15 residues. V was pared by 6 bases and J by 2 bases, with 8 bases of the junction left unmatched. Germline V CDR1 and CDR2: SEHNR, FQNEAQ (reference sequence). The CDR3 reads CASSPTGLVTDTQYF. Here the CDR3 DNA reads TGTGCCAGCAGTCCCACAGGACTAGTCACAGATACGCAGTATTTT.

The chain links TRBV7-2 to TRBJ1-1; D may be TRBD1 (5 bases). CDR1 is SGHTA and CDR2 is FQGNSA in the germline V gene. Trimming took 5 bases from V and 4 from J, leaving 17 bases between them. The CDR3 is made up of 15 amino acids. The CDR3 DNA reads TGTGCCAGCAGCACGGACGGGAAAGGGGTCACTGAAGCTTTCTTT. This encodes CASSTDGKGVTEAFF.

This clonotype is termed medium-sized. The chain recombines TRBV13 with TRBJ1-1; D remains ambiguous. This CDR3 has 14 residues. CDR1 and CDR2 (germline): PRHDT, FYEKMQ (reference sequence). Trimming shortened V by 0 bases and J by 13 bases, and 18 bases separated the two germline ends. The CDR3 DNA follows: TGTGCCAGCAGCTTAGGCCTAATGAGGAGGGTCGATTTCTTT. The encoded protein is CASSLGLMRRVDFF.

The chain employs TRBV5-5 and TRBJ1-5; D is ambiguous. Per germline, CDR1 SGHKS and CDR2 YYEKEE (reference sequence). There are 15 residues in the CDR3. Trimming pared 0 bases from V and 3 bases from J, leaving 10 bases between. CDR3 coding DNA: TGTGCCAGCAGCTTGGTGGGGAGTCCCAATCAGCCCCAGCATTTT. This translates into CASSLVGSPNQPQHF.